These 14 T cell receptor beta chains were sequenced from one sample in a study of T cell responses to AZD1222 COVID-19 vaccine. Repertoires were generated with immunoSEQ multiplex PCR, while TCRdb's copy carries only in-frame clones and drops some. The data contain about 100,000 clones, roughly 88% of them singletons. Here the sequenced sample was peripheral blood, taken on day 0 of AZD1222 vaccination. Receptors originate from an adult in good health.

CDR3 DNA sequence: TGTGCCAGCAGTGAGACAGGGGGCCGGTACGAGCAGTACTTC. Translated, it gives CASSETGGRYEQYF. The chain employs TRBV6-1 and TRBJ2-7; 10 bases align to TRBD1. The CDR3 is made up of 14 amino acids. The trim removed 3 bases at V and 4 bases at J, leaving 3 bases unmatched. Per germline, CDR1 MNHNS and CDR2 SASEGT.

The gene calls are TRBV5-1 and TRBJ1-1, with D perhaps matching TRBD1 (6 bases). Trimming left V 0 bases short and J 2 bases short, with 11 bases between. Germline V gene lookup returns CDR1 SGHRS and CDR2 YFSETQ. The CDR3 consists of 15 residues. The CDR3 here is CASSLDEGGNTEAFF. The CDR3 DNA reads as TGCGCCAGCAGCTTGGATGAAGGGGGTAACACTGAAGCTTTCTTT. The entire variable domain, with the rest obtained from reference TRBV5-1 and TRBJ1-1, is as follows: KAGVTQTPRYLIKTRGQQVTLSCSPISGHRSVSWYQQTPGQGLQFLFEYFSETQRNKGNFPGRFSGRQFSNSRSEMNVSTLELGDSALYLCASSLDEGGNTEAFFGQGTRLTVV.

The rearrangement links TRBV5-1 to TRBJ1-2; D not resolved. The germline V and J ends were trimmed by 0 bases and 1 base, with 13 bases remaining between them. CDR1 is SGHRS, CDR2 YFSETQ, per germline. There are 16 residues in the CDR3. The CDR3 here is CASSLEGGSVNYGYTF. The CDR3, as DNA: TGCGCCAGCAGCTTGGAGGGAGGCAGCGTTAACTATGGCTACACCTTC.

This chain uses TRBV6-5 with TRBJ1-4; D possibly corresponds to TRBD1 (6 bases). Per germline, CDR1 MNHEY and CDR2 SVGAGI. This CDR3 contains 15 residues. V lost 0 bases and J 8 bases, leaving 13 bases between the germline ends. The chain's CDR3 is CASSYSTGRWEKLFF. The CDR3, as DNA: TGTGCCAGCAGTTACTCAACAGGGAGGTGGGAAAAACTGTTTTTT.

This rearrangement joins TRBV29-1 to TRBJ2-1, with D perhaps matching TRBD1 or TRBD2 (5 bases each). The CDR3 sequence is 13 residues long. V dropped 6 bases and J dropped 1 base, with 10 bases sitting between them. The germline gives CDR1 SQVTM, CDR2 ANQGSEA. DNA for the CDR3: TGCAGCGTAGATTGGGGGTCCTACAATGAGCAGTTCTTC. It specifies CSVDWGSYNEQFF.

CDR3 loop: CASSIVGLGTEAFF. DNA for the CDR3: TGTGCCAGTAGTATAGTAGGGCTTGGCACTGAAGCTTTCTTT. V and J are TRBV19 and TRBJ1-1; D is undetermined. The V end lost 1 base, the J end lost 4 bases, and 10 bases lay between the germline ends. Germline CDR1 LNHDA, CDR2 SQIVND (reference sequence). CDR3 length: 14 amino acids. Full variable domain (missing parts from reference TRBV19 and TRBJ1-1): DGGITQSPKYLFRKEGQNVTLSCEQNLNHDAMYWYRQDPGQGLRLIYYSQIVNDFQKGDIAEGYSVSREKKESFPLTVTSAQKNPTAFYLCASSIVGLGTEAFFGQGTRLTVV.

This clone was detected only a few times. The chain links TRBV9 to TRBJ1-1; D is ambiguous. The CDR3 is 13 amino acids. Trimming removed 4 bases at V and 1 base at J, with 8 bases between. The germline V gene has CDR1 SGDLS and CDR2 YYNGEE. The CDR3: CASSRTENTEAFF. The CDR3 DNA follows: TGTGCCAGCAGCCGGACCGAGAACACTGAAGCTTTCTTT.

In DNA, the CDR3 is TGTGCCAGCAGCTTTTTAGAGGGCAAAAACATTCAGTACTTC. Residues: CASSFLEGKNIQYF. The chain combines TRBV28 with TRBJ2-4; weak D call: TRBD2 (5 bases). V lost 6 bases and J 3 bases, leaving 12 bases between the germline ends. Germline lookup yields CDR1 MDHEN and CDR2 SYDVKM. This CDR3 contains 14 residues.

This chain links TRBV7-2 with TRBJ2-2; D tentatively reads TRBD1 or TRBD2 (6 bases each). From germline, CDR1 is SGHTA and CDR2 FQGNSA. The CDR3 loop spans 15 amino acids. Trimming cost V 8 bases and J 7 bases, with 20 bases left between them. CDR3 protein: CASLQVGGLGGELFF. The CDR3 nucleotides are TGTGCCAGCCTCCAGGTGGGGGGCCTGGGCGGGGAGCTGTTTTTT. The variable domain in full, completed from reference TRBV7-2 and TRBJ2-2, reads GAGVSQSPSNKVTEKGKDVELRCDPISGHTALYWYRQSLGQGLEFLIYFQGNSAPDKSGLPSDRFSAERTGGSVSTLTIQRTQQEDSAVYLCASLQVGGLGGELFFGEGSRLTVL.

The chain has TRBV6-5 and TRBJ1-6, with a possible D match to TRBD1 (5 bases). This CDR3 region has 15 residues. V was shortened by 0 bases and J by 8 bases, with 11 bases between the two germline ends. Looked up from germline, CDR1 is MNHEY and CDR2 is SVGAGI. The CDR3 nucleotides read TGTGCCAGCAGTTACTCCTCAGGGACTTATTCACCCCTCCACTTT. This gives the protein CASSYSSGTYSPLHF.

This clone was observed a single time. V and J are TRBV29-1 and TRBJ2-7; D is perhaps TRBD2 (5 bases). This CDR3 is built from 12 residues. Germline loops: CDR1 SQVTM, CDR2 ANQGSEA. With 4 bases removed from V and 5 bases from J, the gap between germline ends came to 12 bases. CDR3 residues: CSVALAVHEQYF. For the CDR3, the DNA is TGCAGCGTTGCCCTAGCAGTCCACGAGCAGTACTTC.

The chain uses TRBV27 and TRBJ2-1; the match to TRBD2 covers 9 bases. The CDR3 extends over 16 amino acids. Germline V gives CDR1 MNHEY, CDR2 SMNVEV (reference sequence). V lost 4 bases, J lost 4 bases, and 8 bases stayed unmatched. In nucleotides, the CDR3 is TGTGCCAGCAGTTCCGAAGGACTAGCGACTTACAATGAGCAGTTCTTC. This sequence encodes CASSSEGLATYNEQFF.

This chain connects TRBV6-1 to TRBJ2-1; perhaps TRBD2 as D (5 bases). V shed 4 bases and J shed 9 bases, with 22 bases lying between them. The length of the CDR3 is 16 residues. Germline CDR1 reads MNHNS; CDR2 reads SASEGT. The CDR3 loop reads CASSGIPGMEPPEQFF. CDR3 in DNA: TGTGCCAGCAGTGGAATCCCGGGAATGGAGCCGCCTGAGCAGTTCTTC.

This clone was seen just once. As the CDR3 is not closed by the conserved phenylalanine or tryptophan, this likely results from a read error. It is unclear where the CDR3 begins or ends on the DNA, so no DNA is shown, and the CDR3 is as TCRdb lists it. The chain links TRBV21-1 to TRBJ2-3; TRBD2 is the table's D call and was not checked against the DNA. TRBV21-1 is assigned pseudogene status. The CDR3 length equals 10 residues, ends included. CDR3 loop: CASSKDPIPG.